The following is a T cell receptor beta chain sequence with its context. What it binds is not known. These data originate in a study of vaccination and CD4 T cells after COVID-19. Study information: Convalescent patients had positive nasal swab PCR results for SARS-CoV-2. Disease was mild in 9 or 10 and severe in one. Findings and caveats of the study: It was found that, in convalescent patients, 304 of 307 vaccine-specific clones were spike mono-reactive. Going from approximately 21 to 40, median SARS-CoV-2-reactive clonotypes did not rise significantly.

Specified treatment: roughly 10-day PBMC culture with coronavirus spike peptide pools or control peptides (ViraFEST assay). All positive PCR tests were dated between March and December 2020, predating US Alpha, Beta and Delta variants. CDR1 SGHNT and CDR2 YYREEE come from the germline V gene (reference sequence). The germline V and J ends were trimmed by 5 bases and 3 bases, with 5 bases remaining between them. This CDR3 spans 11 amino acids. Oncomine TCR Beta short-read sequencing was applied to DNA from cultured CD4+ T cells. TCRdb reprocessed the PCR reads via MiXCR and lists one record per CDR3 protein. Among around 12,000 distinct CDR3 sequences listed, roughly 50% were seen once.

The specimen sequenced was CD4+ T cells from blood, cultured in vitro. This clonotype was obtained from a human donor who had recovered from COVID-19. The chain carries TRBV5-4 and TRBJ1-2; D ambiguous. For the CDR3, the DNA is TGTGCCAGCAGGAGGGACTATGGCTACACCTTC. Translation: CASRRDYGYTF.